The rows below give T cell receptor beta chains drawn from one sample of a study of vaccination and CD4 T cells after COVID-19. Their antigens remain unidentified. One entry per CDR3 protein results from TCRdb running MiXCR on the PCR reads. The sample contains 8,400 or so distinct CDR3 sequences, 45% to 60% of which appear only once. The sample comprised CD4+ T cells from blood, cultured in vitro. The receptors come from a human donor who had recovered from COVID-19. CDR3s include the opening cysteine and the closing phenylalanine or tryptophan. D genes are given only for firm matches. Size tells how often a clone was seen (once, few, many) or the class of an expanded clone, and some rows leave it out.

cdr3_nt	cdr3_aa	d_call	v_call	j_call	clone_size
TGTGCCAGCAGTGATTCGGGACGGACGCAGTATTTT	CASSDSGRTQYF	NA	TRBV6-1	TRBJ2-3	NA
TGTGCCAGCAGTGAATTGGGGAGGAGAACTGAAGCTTTCTTT	CASSELGRRTEAFF	NA	TRBV6-1	TRBJ1-1	few
TGTGCCAGCAGCAGGGACAGGGGCACCGGGGAGCTGTTTTTT	CASSRDRGTGELFF	NA	TRBV21-1	TRBJ2-2	few
TGTGCTAGCAGCTTAGGACTAGCGGGCAGCACAGATACGCAGTATTTT	CASSLGLAGSTDTQYF	TRBD2	TRBV7-7	TRBJ2-3	few
TGTGCCAGCAGCTTAGGTACGCTCGTCACAGATACGCAGTATTTT	CASSLGTLVTDTQYF	NA	TRBV11-2	TRBJ2-3	few
TGCAGTGCTAGAGATCCGCGGACTAGCGGCCACAATGAGCAGTTCTTC	CSARDPRTSGHNEQFF	TRBD2	TRBV20-1	TRBJ2-1	NA
TGTGCCAGCAGTGCAACAGGGGGCAGAAATTCACCCCTCCACTTT	CASSATGGRNSPLHF	TRBD1	TRBV12-3/TRBV12-4	TRBJ1-6	NA
TGTGCCAGCAGATCAGGGGGCAACTATGGCTACACCTTC	CASRSGGNYGYTF	TRBD1	TRBV12-3/TRBV12-4	TRBJ1-2	few
TGTGCCAGCAGTACCCGGGTTCTGGCCTGGGATGAGCAGTTCTTC	CASSTRVLAWDEQFF	NA	TRBV6-1	TRBJ2-1	once
TGTGCCAGCAGCCCGTTTGAGACCGGGGAGCTGTTTTTT	CASSPFETGELFF	NA	TRBV11-2	TRBJ2-2	NA
TGTGCCAGCAGCGTAGGGCATTCGCTGAACACTGAAGCTTTCTTT	CASSVGHSLNTEAFF	NA	TRBV7-4	TRBJ1-1	NA
TGTGCCAGCAGTTATACGAGGGACAGGAGATTTGTTTCTAATCAGCCCCAGCATTTT	CASSYTRDRRFVSNQPQHF	TRBD1	TRBV6-5	TRBJ1-5	NA
TGTGCCAGCAGCTTGGTACAGGGGGCCTCCGAGCAGTACTTC	CASSLVQGASEQYF	TRBD1	TRBV7-3	TRBJ2-7	NA
TGTGCCAGCAGCACTAGGGGGACCAGAGGCTACAATGAGCAGTTCTTC	CASSTRGTRGYNEQFF	NA	TRBV11-2	TRBJ2-1	NA
TGCAGTGCTAGAGAGGGCGGTAGCTCCTACGAGCAGTACTTC	CSAREGGSSYEQYF	NA	TRBV20-1	TRBJ2-7	few
TGTGCCAGCAGTGAAGCGCTTCGTAGGCAGAACACCGGGGAGCTGTTTTTT	CASSEALRRQNTGELFF	NA	TRBV2	TRBJ2-2	NA
TGTGCCAGCAGCTTAGACCGTACTAGAGCTGCACTGGAGACCCAGTACTTC	CASSLDRTRAALETQYF	NA	TRBV11-2	TRBJ2-5	few
TGCAGTGCTAGAGATTCGAGGACAGATACGCAGTATTTT	CSARDSRTDTQYF	NA	TRBV20-1	TRBJ2-3	NA
TGTGCCAGCCTCAACAGGGGAAGTCTTCGCGGCTACACCTTC	CASLNRGSLRGYTF	TRBD1	TRBV12-3/TRBV12-4	TRBJ1-2	NA
TGTGCCACCAGCAGCCTAGCGGGGGGACTAGGCCAAGAGACCCAGTACTTC	CATSSLAGGLGQETQYF	TRBD2	TRBV15	TRBJ2-5	NA
TGTGCCAGCAGCCTACCGGGACTAGGGGACGACAATGAGCAGTTCTTC	CASSLPGLGDDNEQFF	TRBD2	TRBV7-2	TRBJ2-1	NA
TGTGCCAGCAGCTGGGGGTTCTCTGGAAACACCATATATTTT	CASSWGFSGNTIYF	NA	TRBV7-9	TRBJ1-3	NA
TGTGCCAGCAGTTCCACCGGACAAACCTACGAGCAGTACTTC	CASSSTGQTYEQYF	NA	TRBV28	TRBJ2-7	NA
TGCGCCAGCAGCGCGGACAAGACGTGGGGGGAGACCCAGTACTTC	CASSADKTWGETQYF	NA	TRBV5-1	TRBJ2-5	NA
TGCAGTGCTAGCCCGACTAGCGGGGACCGCTACGAGCAGTACTTC	CSASPTSGDRYEQYF	TRBD2	TRBV20-1	TRBJ2-7	NA
TGTGCCAGCAGTCCCGACACTTACCAAGAGACCCAGTACTTC	CASSPDTYQETQYF	NA	TRBV27	TRBJ2-5	NA
TGTGCCACCAGCAGAGATTTGTGGGGGCGGGCGCGAAATTCACCCCTCCACTTT	CATSRDLWGRARNSPLHF	NA	TRBV15	TRBJ1-6	few
TGTGCCAGTACCCCAGGACAGGGGGGAGGGAATGAGCAGTTCTTC	CASTPGQGGGNEQFF	TRBD1	TRBV19	TRBJ2-1	NA
TGCAGTGCTCCTAGCGGGAGCCAAGAGACCCAGTACTTC	CSAPSGSQETQYF	TRBD2	TRBV20-1	TRBJ2-5	NA
TGTGCCAGCAGGGGGTTCCGGGAGTCCTACAATGAGCAGTTCTTC	CASRGFRESYNEQFF	NA	TRBV12-3/TRBV12-4	TRBJ2-1	once
TGCGCCAGCAGCCAACCACTAGCGGGGGGGCCTAGATACGAGCAGTACTTC	CASSQPLAGGPRYEQYF	TRBD2	TRBV4-1	TRBJ2-7	NA
TGTGCCAGCAGCCAATGTCACAGCGATGAAAAACTGTTTTTT	CASSQCHSDEKLFF	NA	TRBV21-1	TRBJ1-4	few
TGTGCCAGCAGTCCGCTACCGGGACCGAATTATGGCTACACCTTC	CASSPLPGPNYGYTF	NA	TRBV28	TRBJ1-2	medium-sized
TGTGCCAGCAATCGCGGTAGTGCGGACTCCTACAATGAGCAGTTCTTC	CASNRGSADSYNEQFF	NA	TRBV28	TRBJ2-1	NA
TGTGCCAGCAGCTTAGGAGGGACTAGCGGCTACACCGGGGAGCTGTTTTTT	CASSLGGTSGYTGELFF	TRBD2	TRBV7-2	TRBJ2-2	few
TGTGCCAGCAGCTTCGACAGGGTCAATTCACCCCTCCACTTT	CASSFDRVNSPLHF	TRBD1	TRBV7-2	TRBJ1-6	NA
TGTGCCAGTAGTATTAGGTCAGGTAATTATCAGCCCCAGCATTTT	CASSIRSGNYQPQHF	NA	TRBV19	TRBJ1-5	few
TGTGCCAGGTTAGGGTGTTCACCCCTCCACTTT	CARLGCSPLHF	NA	TRBV21-1	TRBJ1-6	few
TGTGCCAGTAGTATAGCTAAGCAGAGCGTTAATTCACCCCTCCACTTT	CASSIAKQSVNSPLHF	NA	TRBV19	TRBJ1-6	NA